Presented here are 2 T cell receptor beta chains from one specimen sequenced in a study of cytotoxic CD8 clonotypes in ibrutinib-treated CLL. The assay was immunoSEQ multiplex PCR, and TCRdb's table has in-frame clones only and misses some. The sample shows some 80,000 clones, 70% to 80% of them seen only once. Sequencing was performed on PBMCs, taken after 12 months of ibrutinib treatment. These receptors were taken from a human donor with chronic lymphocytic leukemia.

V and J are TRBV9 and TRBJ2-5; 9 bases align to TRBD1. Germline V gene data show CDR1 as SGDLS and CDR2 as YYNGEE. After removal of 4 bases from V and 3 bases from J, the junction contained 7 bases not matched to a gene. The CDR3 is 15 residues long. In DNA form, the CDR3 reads TGTGCCAGCAGCCCCCGGACAGGGGAGGAAGAGACCCAGTACTTC. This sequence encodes CASSPRTGEEETQYF.

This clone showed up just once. CDR3 nucleotide sequence: TGTGCCAGCAGCTCCGCCACTGGGGCGTATTACGAGCAGTACTTC. It encodes CASSSATGAYYEQYF. The genes are TRBV7-2 and TRBJ2-7; maybe TRBD1 (5 bases). In germline, CDR1 is SGHTA, CDR2 FQGNSA. The V end lost 4 bases, the J end lost 4 bases, and 17 bases lay between the germline ends. The CDR3 contains 15 residues.